This paragraph reports one T cell receptor (beta chain). Here immunoSEQ multiplex PCR was the method, and the copy in TCRdb shows in-frame clones only, minus some. The sample has a few hundred thousand clones, 75% to 90% seen once. Either two negative PCRs, clearance, or symptom resolution qualified Cohort 3 donors as recovered. The sample comes from a study of blood T cell repertoires in COVID-19. Background on the study: Whether acute or convalescent, the COVID-19 samples came from the United States, Italy and Spain. From T cells, B-cell-depleted T cells, or PBMCs came the material, which was cDNA or gDNA.

Germline lookup yields CDR1 GTSNPN and CDR2 SVGIG (reference sequence). V lost 1 base to trimming and J lost 7 bases, with 11 bases between them. The CDR3 has 13 residues. Source material: PBMCs or T cells enriched from blood (not recorded which). The receptor was isolated from a woman aged 45-65 years who had recovered from COVID-19. The chain is built from TRBV30 and TRBJ1-5; D gene unclear. DNA for the CDR3: TGTGCCTGGAGTGAACGGGGTAACCAGCCCCAGCATTTT. This translates into CAWSERGNQPQHF.